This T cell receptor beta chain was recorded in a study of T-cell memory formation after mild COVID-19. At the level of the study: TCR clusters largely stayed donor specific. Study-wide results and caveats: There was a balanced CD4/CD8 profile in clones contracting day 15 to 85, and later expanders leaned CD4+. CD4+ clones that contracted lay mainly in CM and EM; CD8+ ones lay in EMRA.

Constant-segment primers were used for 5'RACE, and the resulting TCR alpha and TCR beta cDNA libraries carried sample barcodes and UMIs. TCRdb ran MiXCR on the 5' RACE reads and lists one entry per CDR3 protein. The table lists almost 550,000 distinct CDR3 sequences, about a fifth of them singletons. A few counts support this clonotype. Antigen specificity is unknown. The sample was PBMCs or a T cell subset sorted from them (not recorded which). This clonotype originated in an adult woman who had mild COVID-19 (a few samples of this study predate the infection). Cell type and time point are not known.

The CDR3 DNA sequence: TGTGCCAGTAGTTTCCGGGAGGGACCCACAGATACGCAGTATTTT. Protein sequence: CASSFREGPTDTQYF. V usage is TRBV19 and J usage is TRBJ2-3, with TRBD2 identical over 8 bases. The CDR3 extends over 15 amino acids. Germline CDR1 LNHDA, CDR2 SQIVND (reference sequence). After removal of 5 bases from V and 2 bases from J, the junction contained 6 bases not matched to a gene.